This TCR beta chain derives from a study of radiation and T cells in renal cell carcinoma. The data were produced by immunoSEQ multiplex PCR, yet TCRdb's version contains in-frame clones alone and is incomplete. The sample yields about 170,000 clones, about 87% seen once. Germline V gene lookup returns CDR1 SGHNT and CDR2 YYREEE (reference sequence). The CDR3 extends over 13 amino acids. Trimming cost V 0 bases and J 4 bases, with 8 bases left between them. Time point: blood 4 weeks post-SBRT, at nephrectomy. Treatment given: 15 Gy SBRT to primary tumor, nephrectomy 4 weeks later. After SBRT, blood was collected at 2 and 4 weeks, plus baseline. The patient's renal cell carcinoma had clear cell pathology.

This TCR was sampled from a woman aged 45-59 years with renal cell carcinoma. This chain uses TRBV5-4 with TRBJ2-7; D uncertain. Sequenced material: blood, taken from a patient whose treatment included radiotherapy and nephrectomy. Here the CDR3 reads CASSLGGPYEQYF. DNA of the CDR3: TGTGCCAGCAGCTTGGGGGGTCCTTACGAGCAGTACTTC. The full variable domain, its missing parts supplied by reference TRBV5-4 and TRBJ2-7, is ETGVTQSPTHLIKTRGQQVTLRCSSQSGHNTVSWYQQALGQGPQFIFQYYREEENGRGNFPPRFSGLQFPNYSSELNVNALELDDSALYLCASSLGGPYEQYFGPGTRLTVT.